This T cell receptor beta chain was sequenced for a study of shared clonotypes between healthy human individuals. As to this clone: The antigen remains unidentified.

Selected positively for CCR7 and CD45RO-negative, naive CD8 cells excluded terminally differentiated effector memory CD45RA+ cells. The CDR3 covers 19 residues. CDR1 SGDLS and CDR2 YYNGEE come from the germline V gene. J was trimmed by 5 bases and V by 3 bases; bases with no gene match: 19. For every subset, genomic DNA was evenly distributed across several immunoSEQ plates. Repertoires were generated with immunoSEQ multiplex PCR, while TCRdb's copy carries only in-frame clones and drops some. The repertoire holds hundreds of thousands of clones, roughly 92% seen once, with under 30% in the top ten. Study-wide results and limits: Sorted-subset sequencing was shown by rarefaction to be incomplete despite large depth. How much donors shared clonotypes was expected to be affected by sequencing depth. Across a handful of donors, naive CD4 shared 5% to 6%, naive CD8 about 3.2%, memory CD4 over 2%, memory CD8 0.4% to 0.5%.

This sequence joins TRBV9 and TRBJ2-1, with 8 bases aligning to TRBD2. The sequence was obtained from a man under 40 in good health. The sample comprised naive CD8+ T cells sorted from blood. The CDR3 spells CASSGRTPRLANLDNEQFF. The CDR3 region has the DNA TGTGCCAGCAGCGGTAGGACACCCAGACTAGCGAACTTGGACAATGAGCAGTTCTTC.